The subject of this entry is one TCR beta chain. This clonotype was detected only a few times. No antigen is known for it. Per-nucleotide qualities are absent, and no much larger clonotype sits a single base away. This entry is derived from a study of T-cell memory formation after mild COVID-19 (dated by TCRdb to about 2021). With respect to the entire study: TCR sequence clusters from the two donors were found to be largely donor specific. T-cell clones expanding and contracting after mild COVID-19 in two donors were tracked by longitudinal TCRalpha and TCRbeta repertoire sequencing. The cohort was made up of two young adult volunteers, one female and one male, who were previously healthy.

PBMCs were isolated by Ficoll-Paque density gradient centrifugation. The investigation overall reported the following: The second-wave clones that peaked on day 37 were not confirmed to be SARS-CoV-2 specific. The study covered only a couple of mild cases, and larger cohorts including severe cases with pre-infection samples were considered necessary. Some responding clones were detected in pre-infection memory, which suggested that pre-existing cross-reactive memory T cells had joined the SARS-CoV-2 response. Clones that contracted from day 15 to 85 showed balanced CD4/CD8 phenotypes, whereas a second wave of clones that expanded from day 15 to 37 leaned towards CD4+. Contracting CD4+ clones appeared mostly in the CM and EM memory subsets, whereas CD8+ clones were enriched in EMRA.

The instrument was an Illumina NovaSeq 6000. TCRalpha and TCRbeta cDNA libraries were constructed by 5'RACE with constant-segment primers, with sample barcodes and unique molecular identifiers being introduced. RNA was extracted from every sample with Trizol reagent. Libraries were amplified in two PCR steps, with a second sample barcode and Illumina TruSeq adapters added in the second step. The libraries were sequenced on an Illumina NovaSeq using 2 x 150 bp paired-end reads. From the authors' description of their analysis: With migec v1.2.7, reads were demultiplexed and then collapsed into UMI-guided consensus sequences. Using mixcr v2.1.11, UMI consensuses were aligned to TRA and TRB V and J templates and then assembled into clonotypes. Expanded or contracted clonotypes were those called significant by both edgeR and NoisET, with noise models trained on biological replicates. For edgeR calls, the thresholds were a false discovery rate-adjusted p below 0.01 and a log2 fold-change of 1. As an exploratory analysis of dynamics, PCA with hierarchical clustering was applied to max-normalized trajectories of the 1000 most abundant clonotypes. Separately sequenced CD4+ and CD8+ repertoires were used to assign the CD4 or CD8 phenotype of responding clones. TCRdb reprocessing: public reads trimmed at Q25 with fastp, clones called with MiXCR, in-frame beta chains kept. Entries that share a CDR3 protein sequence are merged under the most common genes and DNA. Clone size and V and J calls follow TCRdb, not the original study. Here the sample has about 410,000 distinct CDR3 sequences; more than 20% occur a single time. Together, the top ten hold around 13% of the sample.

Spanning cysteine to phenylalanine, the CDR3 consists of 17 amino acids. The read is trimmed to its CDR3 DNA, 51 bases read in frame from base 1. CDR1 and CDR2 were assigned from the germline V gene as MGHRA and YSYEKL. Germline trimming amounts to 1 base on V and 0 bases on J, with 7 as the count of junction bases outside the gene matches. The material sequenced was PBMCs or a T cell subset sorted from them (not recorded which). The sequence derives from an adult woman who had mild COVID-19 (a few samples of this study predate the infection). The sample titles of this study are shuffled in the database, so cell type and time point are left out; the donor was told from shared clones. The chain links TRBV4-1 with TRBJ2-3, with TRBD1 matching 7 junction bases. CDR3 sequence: CASSQVPRGFSTDTQYF. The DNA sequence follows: TGCGCCAGCAGCCAAGTTCCCAGGGGGTTCAGCACAGATACGCAGTATTTT.